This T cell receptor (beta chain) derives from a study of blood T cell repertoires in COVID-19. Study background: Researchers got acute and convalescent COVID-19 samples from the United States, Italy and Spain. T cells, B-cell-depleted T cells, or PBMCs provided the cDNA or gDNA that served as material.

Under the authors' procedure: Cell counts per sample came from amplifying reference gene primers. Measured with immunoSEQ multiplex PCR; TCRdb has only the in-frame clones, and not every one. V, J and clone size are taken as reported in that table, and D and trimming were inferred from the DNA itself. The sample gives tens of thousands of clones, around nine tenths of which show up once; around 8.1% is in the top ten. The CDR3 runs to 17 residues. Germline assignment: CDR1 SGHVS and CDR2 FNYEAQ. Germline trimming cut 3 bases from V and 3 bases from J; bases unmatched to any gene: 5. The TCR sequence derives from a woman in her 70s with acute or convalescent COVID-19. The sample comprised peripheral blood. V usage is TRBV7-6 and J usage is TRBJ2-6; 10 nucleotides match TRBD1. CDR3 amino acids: CASSLRQGAVGANVLTF. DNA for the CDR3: TGTGCCAGCAGCTTGCGACAGGGGGCAGTTGGGGCCAACGTCCTGACTTTC.